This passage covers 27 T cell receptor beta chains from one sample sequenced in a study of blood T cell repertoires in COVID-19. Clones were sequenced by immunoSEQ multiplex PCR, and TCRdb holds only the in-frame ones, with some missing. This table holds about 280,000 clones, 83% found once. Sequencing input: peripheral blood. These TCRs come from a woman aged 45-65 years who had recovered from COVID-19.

The CDR3 here is CASSPPGLAGGSHEQYF. The CDR3 nucleotides read TGTGCCAGCTCACCACCGGGGCTAGCGGGAGGGAGCCACGAGCAGTACTTC. The J gene is TRBJ2-7, the V gene TRBV18; TRBD2 agrees at 12 bases. V gave up 0 bases and J gave up 5 bases; unmatched junction bases: 8. Germline CDR1 KGHSH, CDR2 LQKENI. The CDR3 has 17 amino acids. The variable domain in full, completed from reference TRBV18 and TRBJ2-7, reads NAGVMQNPRHLVRRRGQEARLRCSPMKGHSHVYWYRQLPEEGLKFMVYLQKENIIDESGMPKERFSAEFPKEGPSILRIQQVVRGDSAAYFCASSPPGLAGGSHEQYFGPGTRLTVT.

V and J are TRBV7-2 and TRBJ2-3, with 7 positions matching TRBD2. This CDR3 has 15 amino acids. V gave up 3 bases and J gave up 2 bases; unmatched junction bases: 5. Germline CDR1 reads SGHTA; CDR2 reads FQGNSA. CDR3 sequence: CASSLKRGYTDTQYF. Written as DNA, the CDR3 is TGTGCCAGCAGCTTGAAGCGGGGCTACACAGATACGCAGTATTTT. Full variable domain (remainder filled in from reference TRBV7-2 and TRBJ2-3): GAGVSQSPSNKVTEKGKDVELRCDPISGHTALYWYRQSLGQGLEFLIYFQGNSAPDKSGLPSDRFSAERTGGSVSTLTIQRTQQEDSAVYLCASSLKRGYTDTQYFGPGTRLTVL.

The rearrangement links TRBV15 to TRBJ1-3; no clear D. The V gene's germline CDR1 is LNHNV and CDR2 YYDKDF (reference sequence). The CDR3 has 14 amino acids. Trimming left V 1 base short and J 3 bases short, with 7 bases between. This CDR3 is CATSRGGYGNTIYF. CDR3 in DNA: TGTGCCACCAGCAGAGGAGGATATGGAAACACCATATATTTT.

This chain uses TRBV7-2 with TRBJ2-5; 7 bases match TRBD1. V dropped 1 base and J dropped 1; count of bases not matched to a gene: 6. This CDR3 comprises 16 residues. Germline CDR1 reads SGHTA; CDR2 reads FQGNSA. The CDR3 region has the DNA TGTGCCAGCAGCTTAGTCTTTGGGACAGCCCAAGAGACCCAGTACTTC. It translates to CASSLVFGTAQETQYF.

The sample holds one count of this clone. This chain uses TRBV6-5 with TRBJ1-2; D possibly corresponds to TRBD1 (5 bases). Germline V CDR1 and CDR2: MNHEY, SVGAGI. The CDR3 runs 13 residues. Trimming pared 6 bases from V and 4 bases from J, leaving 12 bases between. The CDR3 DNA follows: TGTGCCAGCAGGGCGGGGCCGGCCTATGGCTACACCTTC. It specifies CASRAGPAYGYTF.

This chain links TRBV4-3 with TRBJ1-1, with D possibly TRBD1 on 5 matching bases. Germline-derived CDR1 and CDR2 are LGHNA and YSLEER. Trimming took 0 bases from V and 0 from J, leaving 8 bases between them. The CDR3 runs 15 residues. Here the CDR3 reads CASSQELGLNTEAFF. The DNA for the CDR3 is TGCGCCAGCAGCCAAGAGCTGGGGCTGAACACTGAAGCTTTCTTT.

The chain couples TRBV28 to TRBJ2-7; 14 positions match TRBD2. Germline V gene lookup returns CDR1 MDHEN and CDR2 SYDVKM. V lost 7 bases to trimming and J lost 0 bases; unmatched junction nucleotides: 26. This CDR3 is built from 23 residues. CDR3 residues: CASTSRIGRGLAGVRGSSYEQYF. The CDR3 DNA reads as TGTGCCAGCACTTCACGTATCGGTCGGGGACTAGCGGGAGTTAGGGGGAGCTCCTACGAGCAGTACTTC.

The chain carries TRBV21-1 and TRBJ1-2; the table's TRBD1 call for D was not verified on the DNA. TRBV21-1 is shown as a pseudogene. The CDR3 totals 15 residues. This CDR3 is CASSIPRQSLYGYTF. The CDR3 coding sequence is TGTGCCAGCAGCATCCCTCGACAGAGCCTCTATGGCTACACCTTC.

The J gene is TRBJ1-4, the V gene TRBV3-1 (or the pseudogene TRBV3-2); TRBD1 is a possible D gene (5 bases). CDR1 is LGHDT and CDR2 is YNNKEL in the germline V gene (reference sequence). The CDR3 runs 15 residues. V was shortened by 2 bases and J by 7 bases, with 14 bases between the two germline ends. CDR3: CASSQQPGFFEKLFF. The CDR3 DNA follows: TGTGCCAGCAGCCAACAACCAGGGTTTTTTGAAAAACTGTTTTTT.

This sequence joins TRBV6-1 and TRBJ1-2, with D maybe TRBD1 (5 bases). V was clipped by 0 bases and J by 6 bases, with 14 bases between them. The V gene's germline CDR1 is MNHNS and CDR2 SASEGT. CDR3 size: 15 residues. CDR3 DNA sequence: TGTGCCAGCAGTGAAGCTGGCGGCGGGGGAGATGGCTACACCTTC. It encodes CASSEAGGGGDGYTF.

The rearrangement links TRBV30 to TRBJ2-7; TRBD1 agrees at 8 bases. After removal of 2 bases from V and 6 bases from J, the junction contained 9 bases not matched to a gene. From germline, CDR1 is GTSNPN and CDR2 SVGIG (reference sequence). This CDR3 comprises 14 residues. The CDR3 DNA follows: TGTGCCTGGAGTCTTAAGCAGGGGGCGTCCGAGCAGTACTTC. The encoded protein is CAWSLKQGASEQYF.

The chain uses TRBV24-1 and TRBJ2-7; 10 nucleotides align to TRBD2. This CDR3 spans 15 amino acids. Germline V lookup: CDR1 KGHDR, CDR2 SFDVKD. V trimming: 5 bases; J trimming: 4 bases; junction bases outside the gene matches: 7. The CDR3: CATSGSTSGSYEQYF. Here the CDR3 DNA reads TGTGCCACCAGTGGCTCGACTAGCGGGTCTTACGAGCAGTACTTC.

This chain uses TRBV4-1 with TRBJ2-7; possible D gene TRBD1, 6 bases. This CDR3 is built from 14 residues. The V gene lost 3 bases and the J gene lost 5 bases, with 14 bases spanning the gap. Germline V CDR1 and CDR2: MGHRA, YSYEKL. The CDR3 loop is CASSHDVSGDEQYF. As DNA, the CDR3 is TGCGCCAGCAGCCACGACGTTTCAGGGGACGAGCAGTACTTC.

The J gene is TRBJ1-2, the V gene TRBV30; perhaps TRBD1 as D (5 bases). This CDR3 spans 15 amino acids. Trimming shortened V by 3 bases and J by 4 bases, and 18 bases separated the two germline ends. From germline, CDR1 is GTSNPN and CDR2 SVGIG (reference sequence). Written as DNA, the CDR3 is TGTGCCTGGAGCCTAGGGGCACAAGGCCTCTATGGCTACACCTTC. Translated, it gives CAWSLGAQGLYGYTF. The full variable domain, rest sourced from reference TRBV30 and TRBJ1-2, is SQTIHQWPATLVQPVGSPLSLECTVEGTSNPNLYWYRQAAGRGLQLLFYSVGIGQISSEVPQNLSASRPQDRQFILSSKKLLLSDSGFYLCAWSLGAQGLYGYTFGSGTRLTVV.

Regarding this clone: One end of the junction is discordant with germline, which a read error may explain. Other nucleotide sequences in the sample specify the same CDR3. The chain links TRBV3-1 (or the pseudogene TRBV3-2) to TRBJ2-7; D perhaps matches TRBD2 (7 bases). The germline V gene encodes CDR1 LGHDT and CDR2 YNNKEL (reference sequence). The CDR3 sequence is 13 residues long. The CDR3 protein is CASSQDLAGALDF. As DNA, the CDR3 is TGTGCCAGCAGTCAAGATCTGGCGGGGGCCCTGGACTTC.

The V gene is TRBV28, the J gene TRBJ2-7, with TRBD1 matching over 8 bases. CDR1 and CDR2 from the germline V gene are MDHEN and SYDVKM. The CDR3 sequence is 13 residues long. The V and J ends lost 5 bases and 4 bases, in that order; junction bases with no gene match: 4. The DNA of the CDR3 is TGTGCCAGCAGTCCGTGGACAGGGTACGAGCAGTACTTC. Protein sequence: CASSPWTGYEQYF.

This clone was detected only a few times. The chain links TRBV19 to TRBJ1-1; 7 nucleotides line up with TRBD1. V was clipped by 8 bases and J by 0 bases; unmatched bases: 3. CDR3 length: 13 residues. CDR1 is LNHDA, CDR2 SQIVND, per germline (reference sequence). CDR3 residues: CASGDSLNTEAFF. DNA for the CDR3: TGTGCCAGTGGGGACAGCCTGAACACTGAAGCTTTCTTT.

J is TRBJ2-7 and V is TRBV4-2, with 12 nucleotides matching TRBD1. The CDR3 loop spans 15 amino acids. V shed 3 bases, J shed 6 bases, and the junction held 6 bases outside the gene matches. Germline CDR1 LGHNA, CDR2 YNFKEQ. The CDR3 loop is CASSQEGQGAAEQYF. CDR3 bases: TGTGCCAGCAGCCAGGAGGGACAGGGGGCGGCCGAGCAGTACTTC.

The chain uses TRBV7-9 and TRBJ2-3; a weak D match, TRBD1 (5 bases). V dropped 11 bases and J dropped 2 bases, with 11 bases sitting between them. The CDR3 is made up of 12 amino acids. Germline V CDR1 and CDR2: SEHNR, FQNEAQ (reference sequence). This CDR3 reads CAGLGLTDTQYF. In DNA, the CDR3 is TGTGCCGGCCTGGGGCTCACAGATACGCAGTATTTT.

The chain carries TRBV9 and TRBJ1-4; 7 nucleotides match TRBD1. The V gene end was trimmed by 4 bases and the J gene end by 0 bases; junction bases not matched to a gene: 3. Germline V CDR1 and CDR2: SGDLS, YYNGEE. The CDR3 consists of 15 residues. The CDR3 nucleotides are TGTGCCAGCAGCCCCGACAGGGCAACTAATGAAAAACTGTTTTTT. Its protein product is CASSPDRATNEKLFF.

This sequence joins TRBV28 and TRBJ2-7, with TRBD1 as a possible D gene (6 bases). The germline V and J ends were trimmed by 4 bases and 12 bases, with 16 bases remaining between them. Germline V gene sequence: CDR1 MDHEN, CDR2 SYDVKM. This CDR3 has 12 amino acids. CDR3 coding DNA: TGTGCCAGCAGTTCGGGCAGGGGTCCTCCGTACTTC. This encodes CASSSGRGPPYF.

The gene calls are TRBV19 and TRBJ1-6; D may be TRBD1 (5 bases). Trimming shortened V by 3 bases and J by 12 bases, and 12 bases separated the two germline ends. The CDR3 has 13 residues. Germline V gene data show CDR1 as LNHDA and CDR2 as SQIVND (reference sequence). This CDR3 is CASSIDRTKPLHF. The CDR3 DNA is TGTGCCAGTAGTATTGACAGAACCAAACCCCTCCACTTT.

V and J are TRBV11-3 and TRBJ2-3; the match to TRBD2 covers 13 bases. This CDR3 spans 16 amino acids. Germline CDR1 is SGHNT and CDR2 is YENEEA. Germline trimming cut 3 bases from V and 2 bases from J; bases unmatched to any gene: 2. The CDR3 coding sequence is TGTGCCAGCAGCTTGGGACTAGCGGGGACCACAGATACGCAGTATTTT. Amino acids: CASSLGLAGTTDTQYF.

For the CDR3, the DNA is TGTGCCAGTAGTATAGATGGAGCTAACTATGGCTACACCTTC. Its protein is CASSIDGANYGYTF. This chain links TRBV19 with TRBJ1-2, with D unresolved. Germline values: CDR1 LNHDA, CDR2 SQIVND (reference sequence). V dropped 0 bases and J dropped 0 bases, with 5 bases sitting between them. The CDR3 is 14 amino acids.

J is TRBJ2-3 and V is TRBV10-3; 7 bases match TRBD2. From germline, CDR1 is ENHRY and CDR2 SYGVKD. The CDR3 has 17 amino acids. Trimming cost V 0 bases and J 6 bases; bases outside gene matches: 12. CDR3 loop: CAISESAGREAWDTQYF. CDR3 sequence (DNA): TGTGCCATCAGTGAGTCTGCGGGGAGGGAGGCCTGGGATACGCAGTATTTT.

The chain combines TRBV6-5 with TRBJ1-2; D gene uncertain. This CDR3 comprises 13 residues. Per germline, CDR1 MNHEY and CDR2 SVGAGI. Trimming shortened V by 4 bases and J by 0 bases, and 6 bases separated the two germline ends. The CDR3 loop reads CASSSGANYGYTF. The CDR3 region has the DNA TGTGCCAGCAGTTCTGGAGCTAACTATGGCTACACCTTC.

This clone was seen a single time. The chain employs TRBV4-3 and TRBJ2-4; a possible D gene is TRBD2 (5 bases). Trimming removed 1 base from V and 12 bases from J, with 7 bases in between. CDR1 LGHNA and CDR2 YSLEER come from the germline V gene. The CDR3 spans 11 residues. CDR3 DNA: TGCGCCAGCAGCCAAGGACTAAATCAGTACTTC. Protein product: CASSQGLNQYF.